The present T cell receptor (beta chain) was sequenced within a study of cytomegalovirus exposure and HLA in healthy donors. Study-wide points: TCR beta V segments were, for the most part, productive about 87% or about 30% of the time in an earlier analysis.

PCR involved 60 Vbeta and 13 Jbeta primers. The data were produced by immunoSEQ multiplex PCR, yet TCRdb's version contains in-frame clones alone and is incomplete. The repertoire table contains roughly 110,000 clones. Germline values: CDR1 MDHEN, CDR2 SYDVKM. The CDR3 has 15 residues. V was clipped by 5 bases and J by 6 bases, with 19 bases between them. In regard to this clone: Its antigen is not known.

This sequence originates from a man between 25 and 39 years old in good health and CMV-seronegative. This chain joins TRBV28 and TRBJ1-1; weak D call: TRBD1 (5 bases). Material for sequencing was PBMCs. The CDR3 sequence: CASSPTRGNRAEAFF. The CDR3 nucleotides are TGTGCCAGCAGTCCTACTCGGGGGAATCGCGCTGAAGCTTTCTTT.